The rows below give T cell receptor beta chains drawn from one sample of a study of blood T cell repertoires in COVID-19. Clones were read by immunoSEQ multiplex PCR, and TCRdb kept only the in-frame ones, dropping some. Of over 140,000 clones listed, less than 80% are singletons. The sample was peripheral blood. The source of these receptors is a woman older than 75 with active or convalescent COVID-19. CDR3s include the opening cysteine and the closing phenylalanine or tryptophan. D genes are given only for firm matches. Part of the rows lack a size; the others show once, few, many or a class for expanded clones.

v_call	clone_size	d_call	j_call	cdr3_aa	cdr3_nt
TRBV2	.	.	TRBJ1-2	CASSVGQGNYGYTF	TGTGCCAGCAGTGTAGGTCAGGGGAACTATGGCTACACCTTC
TRBV11-2	.	.	TRBJ1-6	CASSLAPIQGTPLHF	TGTGCCAGCAGCTTAGCCCCGATTCAGGGAACACCCCTCCACTTT
TRBV9	.	TRBD1	TRBJ1-5	CASSARLRGRVNQPQHF	TGTGCCAGCAGCGCCCGCCTTAGGGGGCGAGTCAATCAGCCCCAGCATTTT
TRBV5-1	once	TRBD2	TRBJ2-3	CASSPLGGDTDTQYF	TGCGCCAGCAGCCCCCTCGGGGGGGACACAGATACGCAGTATTTT
TRBV12-3/TRBV12-4	.	.	TRBJ1-3	CASSTGHGNTIYF	TGTGCCAGCAGCACAGGGCACGGAAACACCATATATTTT
TRBV6-5	once	.	TRBJ1-2	CATWGTPRSYTF	TGTGCCACGTGGGGGACACCGAGAAGCTACACCTTC
TRBV5-4	.	TRBD1	TRBJ2-7	CASSPSGGARSYEQYF	TGTGCCAGCAGCCCGTCAGGGGGCGCGAGGTCCTACGAGCAGTACTTC
TRBV5-1	.	TRBD2	TRBJ2-1	CASSFQAGGPYNEQFF	TGCGCCAGCAGCTTTCAAGCGGGGGGGCCCTACAATGAGCAGTTCTTC
TRBV28	.	TRBD1	TRBJ1-6	CASSPQGTERNSPLHF	TGTGCCAGCAGTCCTCAAGGGACAGAGCGTAATTCACCCCTCCACTTT
TRBV2	once	TRBD1	TRBJ1-1	CASSELSGGLNTEAFF	TGTGCCAGCAGTGAACTTTCAGGGGGCTTAAACACTGAAGCTTTCTTT
TRBV7-3	.	.	TRBJ1-6	CASSFDSLSSPLHF	TGTGCCAGCAGCTTTGACTCTCTTAGCTCACCCCTCCACTTT
TRBV3-1/TRBV3-2	.	TRBD1	TRBJ1-2	CASRPGQGNIRGYTF	TGTGCCAGCAGACCAGGACAGGGAAATATTCGGGGCTACACCTTC
TRBV3-1/TRBV3-2	.	.	TRBJ1-1	CASSQPIRRQGSTEAFF	TGTGCCAGCAGCCAACCCATCCGTAGGCAGGGAAGCACTGAAGCTTTCTTT
TRBV6-5	few	TRBD1	TRBJ1-1	CASSYNNRGLNTEAFF	TGTGCCAGCAGTTATAATAACAGGGGGTTGAACACTGAAGCTTTCTTT
TRBV7-7	.	TRBD1	TRBJ2-5	CASSSRDRGSETQYF	TGTGCTAGCAGCTCCCGGGACAGGGGTTCCGAGACCCAGTACTTC
TRBV29-1	.	.	TRBJ1-3	CSVLATGNTIYF	TGCAGCGTTTTGGCAACTGGAAACACCATATATTTT